This T cell receptor (beta chain) was identified during a study of preoperative IRX-2 immunotherapy in early breast cancer. Trimming shortened V by 2 bases and J by 8 bases, and 10 bases separated the two germline ends. The CDR3 contains 13 residues. Germline CDR1 reads KGHSH; CDR2 reads LQKENI. This clone came up a few times. Treatment in this sample: preoperative locoregional IRX-2 cytokine immunotherapy. Profiling relied on immunoSEQ multiplex PCR, and the TCRdb table lists in-frame clones only, not all of them. The repertoire holds 90,000 to 100,000 clones, around 86% seen once, with around 2.1% in the top ten.

The source is a human donor with breast cancer. The sample consisted of tumor tissue, taken after IRX-2 immunotherapy. V gene TRBV18 combines with J gene TRBJ1-3, with D possibly being TRBD1 (5 bases). CDR3 in DNA: TGTGCCAGCTCACCAGGGGCGATGGACACCATATATTTT. This gives the protein CASSPGAMDTIYF.